The 8 T cell receptor beta chains below come from one sample, sequenced in a study of cytomegalovirus exposure and HLA in healthy donors. PCR used 60 Vbeta primers and 13 Jbeta primers. Generated by immunoSEQ multiplex PCR, the TCRdb table keeps only in-frame clones and is missing some. Of roughly 220,000 clones in the sample, 70% are singletons; the top ten hold about 2.5%. The sequencing sample was made of PBMCs. The source is a man aged 35 to 55 in good health and CMV-seropositive.

This clone was seen only a few times. Distinct nucleotide sequences in the sample also encode this CDR3. The chain has TRBV4-1 and TRBJ2-7; D is perhaps TRBD1 (6 bases). The germline gives CDR1 MGHRA, CDR2 YSYEKL. The CDR3 sequence is 13 residues long. Between the trimmed V and J ends, which lost 6 bases and 0 bases, there was a span of 9 bases. The CDR3 loop is CASSRDTSYEQYF. CDR3 nucleotides: TGCGCCAGCAGTCGGGACACCTCCTACGAGCAGTACTTC.

The count of this clone is one. The rearrangement joins TRBV6-1 to TRBJ1-1; 7 bases align to TRBD1. J gave up 3 bases and V 7 bases, and 8 bases lay outside the gene matches. The germline CDR1 and CDR2 sequences are MNHNS and SASEGT. The length of the CDR3 is 14 residues. CDR3 sequence reads: CASTWTGGDTEAFF. In DNA, the CDR3 is TGTGCCAGCACTTGGACAGGCGGTGACACTGAAGCTTTCTTT.

This chain links TRBV28 with TRBJ2-5; the match to TRBD2 covers 7 bases. This CDR3 has 15 amino acids. Trimming took 4 bases from V and 5 from J; bases not matched to a gene: 10. Germline CDR1 MDHEN, CDR2 SYDVKM. The CDR3 here is CASSSRLAIGETQYF. The DNA for the CDR3 is TGTGCCAGCAGTTCAAGACTAGCCATAGGGGAGACCCAGTACTTC.

The CDR3 reads CASSPRQGYNEQFF. CDR3 DNA: TGTGCCAGCAGCCCGCGCCAGGGATACAATGAGCAGTTCTTC. V gene TRBV9 combines with J gene TRBJ2-1, with D possibly matching TRBD1 (5 bases). The V end lost 4 bases, the J end lost 4 bases, and 12 bases lay between the germline ends. Germline assignment: CDR1 SGDLS and CDR2 YYNGEE. The CDR3 loop spans 14 amino acids.

The rearrangement joins TRBV5-1 to TRBJ1-2, with unresolved D. The V end was cut by 0 bases, the J end by 5 bases, with 8 bases between. Germline assignment: CDR1 SGHRS and CDR2 YFSETQ. The CDR3 runs to 13 residues. CDR3 bases: TGCGCCAGCAGCTTGGGCACAGTTTATGGCTACACCTTC. Translating it yields CASSLGTVYGYTF.

The V and J genes are TRBV5-1 and TRBJ1-1, with 8 nucleotides matching TRBD1. With V trimmed by 6 bases and J by 3 bases, 10 bases remained unmatched. There are 15 residues in the CDR3. Germline lookup yields CDR1 SGHRS and CDR2 YFSETQ. Here the CDR3 DNA reads TGCGCCAGCACCCCCACGGACAGGGAGGACACTGAAGCTTTCTTT. Translation gives CASTPTDREDTEAFF. Complete variable domain (other parts from reference TRBV5-1 and TRBJ1-1): KAGVTQTPRYLIKTRGQQVTLSCSPISGHRSVSWYQQTPGQGLQFLFEYFSETQRNKGNFPGRFSGRQFSNSRSEMNVSTLELGDSALYLCASTPTDREDTEAFFGQGTRLTVV.

J is TRBJ1-5 and V is TRBV19, with 9 bases that match TRBD1. The CDR3 sequence is 15 residues long. The V and J ends lost 7 bases and 7 bases, in that order; junction bases with no gene match: 11. Germline lookup yields CDR1 LNHDA and CDR2 SQIVND (reference sequence). The CDR3 spells CASTQGQGVGQPQHF. The CDR3 nucleotides are TGTGCCAGTACACAGGGACAGGGTGTTGGACAGCCCCAGCATTTT.

The CDR3 bases are TGTGCCAGCAGCGTAGACGGGGGGCTCTACGAGCAGTACTTC. Translated, it gives CASSVDGGLYEQYF. The V and J genes are TRBV9 and TRBJ2-7; perhaps TRBD2 as D (7 bases). Germline values: CDR1 SGDLS, CDR2 YYNGEE. The CDR3 loop spans 14 amino acids. Trimming took off 0 bases at V and 3 bases at J, with 10 bases between the two ends.